The TCR beta chain described here comes from a study of lymphopenia after photon versus proton radiotherapy. The study's findings and limits: Only patients who died were analyzed for survival; proton advantage is unproven. In patients who died, overall survival fell as post-nadir TCR diversity dropped more.

The CDR3 is 11 amino acids. Germline CDR1 and CDR2: PRHDT and FYEKMQ (reference sequence). Trimming took 11 bases from V and 8 from J; bases not matched to a gene: 7. In its sample, this clone was seen once. No antigen is known for it. Assay used: immunoSEQ multiplex PCR; TCRdb lists only in-frame clones, some missing. This sample has 20,000 to 30,000 clones; around nine tenths occur once, and the top ten carry about 0.81%. The chain joins TRBV13 to TRBJ1-2, with 8 bases matching TRBD1. The TCR sequence derives from a woman in her fifties or sixties with cholangiocarcinoma. The sequencing used peripheral blood, collected from a patient treated with photon-based radiotherapy. CDR3 protein: CAGPTGVGYTF. The CDR3 DNA reads TGTGCCGGACCGACAGGGGTCGGCTACACCTTC.